These 26 T cell receptor beta chains were sequenced from one sample in a study of Tregs in tolerant kidney transplant recipients. Data came from immunoSEQ multiplex PCR; TCRdb stores just in-frame clones and leaves some out. The table lists some 68,000 clones, less than 90% of them singletons. The sample was CD4+ T cells from blood. The receptors originated from a human donor in good health.

This clone was seen only a few times. The chain is built from TRBV7-9 and TRBJ2-1; 9 bases fit TRBD1. This CDR3 spans 15 amino acids. Germline V gene sequence: CDR1 SEHNR, CDR2 FQNEAQ (reference sequence). The junction had 13 bases not matched to a gene; V was cut back by 4 bases and J by 12 bases. CDR3 nucleotides: TGTGCCAGCAGCTCCCGGGACAGGGTGGTAAATAGGCAGTTCTTC. This sequence encodes CASSSRDRVVNRQFF. Looking up the rest from reference TRBV7-9 and TRBJ2-1 gives the full variable domain: DTGVSQNPRHKITKRGQNVTFRCDPISEHNRLYWYRQTLGQGPEFLTYFQNEAQLEKSRLLSDRFSAERPKGSFSTLEIQRTEQGDSAMYLCASSSRDRVVNRQFFGPGTRLTVL.

The table lists this clone with a count of one. The V call is TRBV7-8, the J call TRBJ1-3, with 7 positions matching TRBD1. CDR1 and CDR2 (germline): SGHVS, FQNEAQ. This CDR3 contains 17 residues. V lost 1 base and J lost 0; bases outside the gene matches: 6. For the CDR3, the DNA is TGTGCCAGCAGCTTAGTGGGGACAGCGATCTCTGGAAACACCATATATTTT. Its protein is CASSLVGTAISGNTIYF.

This chain uses TRBV9 with TRBJ2-7; 14 nucleotides align to TRBD2. CDR3 length: 17 amino acids. Trimming at V came to 8 bases and at J to 4 bases, leaving 14 bases not matched to a gene. Per germline, CDR1 SGDLS and CDR2 YYNGEE. The CDR3 is CARPTSGGAVRFYEQYF. The CDR3 DNA sequence: TGTGCCAGGCCGACTAGCGGGGGGGCCGTCCGTTTTTACGAGCAGTACTTC.

The chain is built from TRBV10-2 and TRBJ2-1, with TRBD2 matching over 9 bases. This CDR3 spans 13 amino acids. Germline CDR1 is WSHSY and CDR2 is SAAADI. The trim removed 6 bases at V and 3 bases at J, leaving 0 bases unmatched. The chain's CDR3 is CASRAGGYNEQFF. DNA for the CDR3: TGCGCCAGCAGAGCGGGAGGCTACAATGAGCAGTTCTTC.

CDR3 protein: CASSVTGAGFQETQYF. The DNA of the CDR3 is TGTGCCAGCAGCGTCACCGGAGCGGGCTTCCAAGAGACCCAGTACTTC. This rearrangement joins TRBV7-2 to TRBJ2-5, with a possible D match to TRBD2 (6 bases). Germline loops: CDR1 SGHTA, CDR2 FQGNSA. The ends were cut back, 5 bases at V and 1 base at J, with 17 bases in the middle. There are 16 residues in the CDR3.

The V and J genes are TRBV5-1 and TRBJ2-1; no definite D call. From germline, CDR1 is SGHRS and CDR2 YFSETQ. The CDR3 sequence is 13 residues long. Between the trimmed V and J ends, which lost 4 bases and 9 bases, there was a span of 14 bases. The CDR3 loop reads CASSPLQLGEQFF. CDR3 nucleotides: TGCGCCAGCAGCCCGCTCCAGCTGGGTGAGCAGTTCTTC.

CDR3 residues: CASSLVSGGSYEQYF. The CDR3 nucleotides are TGTGCCAGCAGCTTAGTCTCGGGGGGGTCCTACGAGCAGTACTTC. This chain joins TRBV7-2 and TRBJ2-7; 8 bases agree with TRBD2. V gave up 1 base and J gave up 1 base; unmatched junction bases: 3. Germline V CDR1 and CDR2: SGHTA, FQGNSA. The CDR3 loop spans 15 amino acids.

The chain links TRBV7-2 to TRBJ2-1; 13 bases match TRBD2. The CDR3 is 16 residues long. Germline trimming cut 4 bases from V and 4 bases from J; bases unmatched to any gene: 4. Germline V gene sequence: CDR1 SGHTA, CDR2 FQGNSA. The CDR3 region is CASSSPGLAGYNEQFF. CDR3 sequence (DNA): TGTGCCAGCAGCTCCCCGGGACTAGCGGGATACAATGAGCAGTTCTTC.

V gene TRBV11-1 combines with J gene TRBJ2-7, with D uncertain. V lost 5 bases and J 3 bases, leaving 14 bases between the germline ends. This CDR3 spans 14 amino acids. Per the germline V gene, CDR1 is SGHAT and CDR2 is FQDESV (reference sequence). The CDR3 protein is CASSSLPRLYEQYF. The CDR3 region has the DNA TGTGCCAGCAGCAGCTTACCACGGCTCTACGAGCAGTACTTC.

This clone occurred once. The CDR3, as DNA: TGTGCCAGCAGCTTAACGGGGGATAGTTCGAATGAGCAGTTCTTC. It yields the protein CASSLTGDSSNEQFF. The V call is TRBV7-2, the J call TRBJ2-1, with D tentatively TRBD2 (6 bases). V lost 2 bases to trimming and J lost 7 bases, with 15 bases between them. Germline assignment: CDR1 SGHTA and CDR2 FQGNSA. The CDR3 contains 15 residues.

This clone was detected many times. This rearrangement joins TRBV2 to TRBJ1-2; no clear D. The CDR3 is made up of 13 amino acids. Trimming shortened V by 7 bases and J by 6 bases, and 15 bases separated the two germline ends. CDR1 is SNHLY and CDR2 is FYNNEI in the germline V gene. The CDR3 loop reads CASIGSQLNGYTF. CDR3 sequence (DNA): TGTGCCAGCATCGGAAGTCAATTAAATGGCTACACCTTC. The complete variable domain, with remaining parts taken from reference TRBV2 and TRBJ1-2, reads EPEVTQTPSHQVTQMGQEVILRCVPISNHLYFYWYRQILGQKVEFLVSFYNNEISEKSEIFDDQFSVERPDGSNFTLKIRSTKLEDSAMYFCASIGSQLNGYTFGSGTRLTVV.

This chain links TRBV19 with TRBJ2-7, with D unclear. CDR3 length: 9 residues. With 10 bases removed from V and 6 bases from J, the gap between germline ends came to 7 bases. CDR1 is LNHDA, CDR2 SQIVND, per germline (reference sequence). CDR3 sequence reads: CATTAEQYF. DNA for the CDR3: TGTGCCACCACGGCCGAGCAGTACTTC.

The chain couples TRBV30 to TRBJ1-1, with TRBD1 as a possible D gene (5 bases). CDR3 length equals 17 residues. Germline CDR1 reads GTSNPN; CDR2 reads SVGIG (reference sequence). V lost 2 bases and J lost 7, with 26 bases in between. The DNA for the CDR3 is TGTGCCTGGAGTTCCCCCCGCCCACATAGGGGAGTCGTTGAAGCTTTCTTT. Residues: CAWSSPRPHRGVVEAFF.

The chain carries TRBV18 and TRBJ2-5; TRBD1 is a possible D gene (6 bases). This CDR3 is 13 amino acids long. Germline CDR1 and CDR2: KGHSH and LQKENI. The V gene lost 3 bases and the J gene lost 3 bases, with 8 bases spanning the gap. The CDR3 loop is CASSPPGEETQYF. CDR3 nucleotide sequence: TGTGCCAGCTCACCCCCAGGGGAAGAGACCCAGTACTTC.

CDR3 sequence (DNA): TGTGCCAGCAGCCGGGGACAGCCCACAGATACGCAGTATTTT. Encoded protein: CASSRGQPTDTQYF. This chain links TRBV11-2 with TRBJ2-3; 7 bases map to TRBD1. This CDR3 contains 14 residues. V shed 5 bases, J shed 2 bases, and the junction held 4 bases outside the gene matches. Per germline, CDR1 SGHAT and CDR2 FQNNGV.

This chain links TRBV7-2 with TRBJ2-3; TRBD1 is a possible D gene (5 bases). This CDR3 contains 14 residues. The germline V gene encodes CDR1 SGHTA and CDR2 FQGNSA. The V end was cut by 3 bases, the J end by 3 bases, with 10 bases between. The DNA for the CDR3 is TGTGCCAGCAGCTTCTTAGGGGAAACAGATACGCAGTATTTT. It translates to CASSFLGETDTQYF. The full variable domain, in which reference TRBV7-2 and TRBJ2-3 provide the parts outside the CDR3, is GAGVSQSPSNKVTEKGKDVELRCDPISGHTALYWYRQSLGQGLEFLIYFQGNSAPDKSGLPSDRFSAERTGGSVSTLTIQRTQQEDSAVYLCASSFLGETDTQYFGPGTRLTVL.

This rearrangement joins TRBV19 to TRBJ1-2, with D tentatively TRBD1 (5 bases). The CDR3 consists of 17 residues. In germline, CDR1 is LNHDA, CDR2 SQIVND (reference sequence). Trimming removed 6 bases at V and 0 bases at J, with 20 bases between. The CDR3 protein is CASSAGTVIKTNYGYTF. For the CDR3, the DNA is TGTGCCAGTAGCGCCGGGACGGTGATTAAAACTAACTATGGCTACACCTTC.

The chain couples TRBV18 to TRBJ1-4, with D possibly being TRBD1 (5 bases). Trimming shortened V by 2 bases and J by 0 bases, and 13 bases separated the two germline ends. This CDR3 comprises 17 residues. Per the germline V gene, CDR1 is KGHSH and CDR2 is LQKENI. CDR3 bases: TGTGCCAGCTCACCAGTCGCGGAAGGGGCAACTAATGAAAAACTGTTTTTT. It specifies CASSPVAEGATNEKLFF.

The chain links TRBV18 to TRBJ2-3, with D unresolved. V was trimmed by 3 bases and J by 0 bases, leaving 10 bases between them. Per germline, CDR1 KGHSH and CDR2 LQKENI. CDR3 length: 15 amino acids. The CDR3 DNA reads as TGTGCCAGCTCACCGGGGTCACCCAGCACAGATACGCAGTATTTT. It is translated as CASSPGSPSTDTQYF.

The chain recombines TRBV5-4 with TRBJ2-3; TRBD2 is a possible D gene (5 bases). The V gene's germline CDR1 is SGHNT and CDR2 YYREEE (reference sequence). V was pared by 4 bases and J by 2 bases, with 11 bases between. This CDR3 is built from 14 residues. The CDR3 protein is CASSPDSNTDTQYF. The DNA for the CDR3 is TGTGCCAGCAGCCCGGACTCGAACACAGATACGCAGTATTTT.

The CDR3 nucleotides are TGCGCCAGCAGCCAAGCATGGGAACTCTATGGCTACACCTTC. Translating gives CASSQAWELYGYTF. The chain links TRBV4-1 to TRBJ1-2, with unresolved D. Germline CDR1 and CDR2: MGHRA and YSYEKL. The V end was cut by 1 base, the J end by 4 bases, with 10 bases between. CDR3 length: 14 residues.

V usage is TRBV27 and J usage is TRBJ1-1; possible D gene TRBD1, 6 bases. The CDR3 extends over 13 amino acids. Germline V gene data show CDR1 as MNHEY and CDR2 as SMNVEV (reference sequence). Trimming left V 6 bases short and J 8 bases short, with 16 bases between. This CDR3 is CASRFRGLEEAFF. In DNA form, the CDR3 reads TGTGCCAGCAGATTCAGGGGACTTGAAGAAGCTTTCTTT.

The gene calls are TRBV5-4 and TRBJ2-2; D is perhaps TRBD2 (5 bases). Germline V lookup: CDR1 SGHNT, CDR2 YYREEE (reference sequence). V shed 3 bases and J shed 3 bases, with 15 bases lying between them. This CDR3 region has 16 residues. Written as DNA, the CDR3 is TGTGCCAGCAGCTCCGGTCGGGGATTAGACACCGGGGAGCTGTTTTTT. As protein: CASSSGRGLDTGELFF. The variable domain in full, completed from reference TRBV5-4 and TRBJ2-2, reads ETGVTQSPTHLIKTRGQQVTLRCSSQSGHNTVSWYQQALGQGPQFIFQYYREEENGRGNFPPRFSGLQFPNYSSELNVNALELDDSALYLCASSSGRGLDTGELFFGEGSRLTVL.

V usage is TRBV5-1 and J usage is TRBJ1-1; D perhaps matches TRBD1 (5 bases). The CDR3 runs to 15 residues. CDR1 SGHRS and CDR2 YFSETQ come from the germline V gene. Deletions cut 4 bases from V and 6 bases from J, with 19 bases between. The CDR3 DNA reads TGCGCCAGCAGCCCTCCGGTCGGGGGGGGGTCTGAAGCTTTCTTT. Translating it yields CASSPPVGGGSEAFF. Based on the CDR3 plus reference TRBV5-1 and TRBJ1-1, the full variable domain is KAGVTQTPRYLIKTRGQQVTLSCSPISGHRSVSWYQQTPGQGLQFLFEYFSETQRNKGNFPGRFSGRQFSNSRSEMNVSTLELGDSALYLCASSPPVGGGSEAFFGQGTRLTVV.

This rearrangement joins TRBV11-1 to TRBJ1-1, with 10 positions matching TRBD1. Germline CDR1 SGHAT, CDR2 FQDESV (reference sequence). J gave up 5 bases and V 5 bases, and 8 bases lay outside the gene matches. The CDR3 runs 15 residues. This chain's CDR3 is CASSLRQGAGTEAFF. CDR3 coding DNA: TGTGCCAGCAGCCTACGACAGGGGGCAGGGACTGAAGCTTTCTTT.

The chain is built from TRBV30 and TRBJ2-6; TRBD1 aligns across 7 bases. Germline V CDR1 and CDR2: GTSNPN, SVGIG (reference sequence). The CDR3 extends over 18 amino acids. The CDR3 DNA reads TGTGCTGGTTCTGTCGGGACAGTAGGTCTATCTGGGGCCAACGTCCTGACTTTC. It codes for CAGSVGTVGLSGANVLTF.